The sequence of this T cell receptor (beta chain) was determined in a study of blood T cells in healthy people across ages. Alongside a J-beta primer mix, a sample-barcoded 5' primer served in a second PCR lasting roughly 7 to 11 cycles. TCRdb recomputed calls from the 5' RACE reads with MiXCR, one row per CDR3 protein. This table holds hundreds of thousands of distinct CDR3 sequences, 45% to 65% found once. Total RNA, at least 6 micrograms per sample, came from PBMCs. The length of the CDR3 is 15 residues. V shed 6 bases and J 0 bases; nucleotides not matched to a gene: 5. The germline V gene has CDR1 MNHEY and CDR2 SVGAGI.

The sequenced material came from blood. The chain is built from TRBV6-5 and TRBJ2-5; 9 bases are shared with TRBD2. The sequence derives from a man in his fifties or sixties in good health. The CDR3 DNA is TGTGCCAGCAGGGCTAGCGGGACGTACCAAGAGACCCAGTACTTC. Encoded protein: CASRASGTYQETQYF.